The source of this T cell receptor (beta chain) is a study of long-term antiretroviral therapy in people with HIV. V dropped 7 bases and J dropped 7; count of bases not matched to a gene: 15. Germline lookup yields CDR1 SQVTM and CDR2 ANQGSEA. The CDR3 extends over 16 amino acids. Study observations and caveats: Post-ART, diversity grew, though it stayed under transplant donor control levels. Unavailable data included ART adherence, viral resistance and therapy changes (switches in treatment).

A remark on this clone: Its antigen is as yet unknown.

Running of the v3.0 immunoSEQ assay took place at survey level. Profiled with immunoSEQ multiplex PCR; TCRdb holds only in-frame clones, not every one. The table includes over 25,000 clones, 70% to 90% detected once. The gene calls are TRBV29-1 and TRBJ1-4; the match to TRBD1 covers 10 bases. This TCR was recovered from a man aged 50-59 years with HIV. The source was unsorted PBMCs, collected 3.2 years before starting antiretroviral therapy. In DNA, the CDR3 is TGCAGCGAGATAGCGGGGACAGGGGCTTTTTGTGAAAAACTGTTTTTT. Translated: CSEIAGTGAFCEKLFF.